This entry is about one TCR beta chain. These data originate in a study of T cells expressing NK-cell markers. TCRdb re-analyzed the 5' RACE reads; it lists each CDR3 protein once, without DNA. The sample spans some 450,000 distinct CDR3 sequences; the ten largest clones claim less than 7.5%. Sample: blood T cells: a sorted CD56 or NKG2C T cell subset, CD4+ or CD8+ T cells, or bulk PBMC T cells (not recorded which). This receptor was identified in a woman between 18 and 75 years old in good health.

The CDR3 here is CASRKEGRNQPQHF. V and J are TRBV6-2 or TRBV6-3 and TRBJ1-5. The CDR3 loop spans 14 amino acids. The V gene's germline CDR1 is MNHEY and CDR2 SVGEGT.